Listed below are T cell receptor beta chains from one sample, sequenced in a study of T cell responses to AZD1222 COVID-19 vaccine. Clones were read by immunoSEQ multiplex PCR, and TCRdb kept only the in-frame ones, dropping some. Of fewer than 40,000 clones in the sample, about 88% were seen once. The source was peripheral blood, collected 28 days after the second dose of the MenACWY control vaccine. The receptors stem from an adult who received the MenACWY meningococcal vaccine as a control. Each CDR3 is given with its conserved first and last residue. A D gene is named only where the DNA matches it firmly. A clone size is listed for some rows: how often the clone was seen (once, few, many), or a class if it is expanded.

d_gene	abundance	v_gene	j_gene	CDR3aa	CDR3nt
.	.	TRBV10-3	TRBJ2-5	CAIRKGQTQETQYF	TGTGCCATCAGAAAGGGACAAACCCAAGAGACCCAGTACTTC
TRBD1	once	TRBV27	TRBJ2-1	CASSTRQGGNNEQFF	TGTGCCAGCAGTACCCGACAGGGTGGGAACAATGAGCAGTTCTTC
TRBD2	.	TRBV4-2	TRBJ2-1	CASSQDAGGGSNEQFF	TGTGCCAGCAGCCAAGATGCCGGGGGGGGAAGTAATGAGCAGTTCTTC
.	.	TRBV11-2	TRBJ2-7	CASSPGRNLAYEQYF	TGTGCCAGCAGCCCTGGGAGAAACCTTGCCTACGAGCAGTACTTC
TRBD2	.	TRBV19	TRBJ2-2	CASSIESLAGVSGELFF	TGTGCCAGTAGTATAGAGTCACTAGCGGGAGTCTCCGGGGAGCTGTTTTTT
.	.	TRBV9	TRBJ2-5	CASSVDSYSRKETQYF	TGTGCCAGCAGCGTGGACAGTTACTCTAGGAAGGAGACCCAGTACTTC
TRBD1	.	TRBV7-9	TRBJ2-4	CASSLGTGALDIQYF	TGTGCCAGCAGCTTAGGGACAGGGGCGTTGGACATTCAGTACTTC
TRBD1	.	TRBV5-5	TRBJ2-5	CASELQGPETQYF	TGTGCCAGCGAGTTACAGGGGCCGGAGACCCAGTACTTC
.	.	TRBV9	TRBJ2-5	CASSVADRYQETQYF	TGTGCCAGCAGCGTAGCCGACAGGTACCAAGAGACCCAGTACTTC
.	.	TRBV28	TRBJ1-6	CASSLPRISNSPLHF	TGTGCCAGCAGTTTACCACGGATCTCTAATTCACCCCTCCACTTT
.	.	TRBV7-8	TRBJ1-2	CASSLEGRNYGYTF	TGTGCCAGCAGCCTGGAGGGCAGGAACTATGGCTACACCTTC
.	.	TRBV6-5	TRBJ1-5	CASSYPGTHQPQHF	TGTGCCAGCAGTTACCCCGGGACACATCAGCCCCAGCATTTT
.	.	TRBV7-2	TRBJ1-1	CASKPAVNTEAFF	TGTGCCAGCAAGCCCGCGGTGAACACTGAAGCTTTCTTT
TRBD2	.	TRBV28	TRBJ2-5	CASEGVTLAGGKTQYF	TGTGCCAGCGAAGGAGTTACACTAGCGGGAGGAAAGACCCAGTACTTC
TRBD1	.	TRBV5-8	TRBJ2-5	CASRNPRDRASEETQYF	TGTGCCAGCCGTAACCCCCGGGACAGGGCCTCGGAAGAGACCCAGTACTTC
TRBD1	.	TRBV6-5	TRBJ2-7	CASIGRGTYEQYF	TGTGCCAGCATCGGCAGGGGGACCTACGAGCAGTACTTC
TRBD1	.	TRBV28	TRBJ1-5	CASRRQGGQPQHF	TGTGCCAGCCGAAGACAGGGGGGTCAGCCCCAGCATTTT
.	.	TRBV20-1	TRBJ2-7	CSAPGPYEQYF	TGCAGTGCTCCGGGACCCTACGAGCAGTACTTC
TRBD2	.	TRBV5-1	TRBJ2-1	CASVGTSGSYEQFF	TGCGCCAGCGTGGGGACTAGCGGGAGCTATGAGCAGTTCTTC
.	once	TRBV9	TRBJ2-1	CASSATGTHSYNEQFF	TGTGCCAGCAGCGCTACCGGGACTCACTCCTACAATGAGCAGTTCTTC
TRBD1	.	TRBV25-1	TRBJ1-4	CASSEGTVEGEKLFF	TGTGCCAGCAGTGAAGGGACAGTTGAAGGAGAAAAACTGTTTTTT
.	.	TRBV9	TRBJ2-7	CASSGHGGTGEQYF	TGTGCCAGCAGCGGACACGGCGGGACGGGCGAGCAGTACTTC